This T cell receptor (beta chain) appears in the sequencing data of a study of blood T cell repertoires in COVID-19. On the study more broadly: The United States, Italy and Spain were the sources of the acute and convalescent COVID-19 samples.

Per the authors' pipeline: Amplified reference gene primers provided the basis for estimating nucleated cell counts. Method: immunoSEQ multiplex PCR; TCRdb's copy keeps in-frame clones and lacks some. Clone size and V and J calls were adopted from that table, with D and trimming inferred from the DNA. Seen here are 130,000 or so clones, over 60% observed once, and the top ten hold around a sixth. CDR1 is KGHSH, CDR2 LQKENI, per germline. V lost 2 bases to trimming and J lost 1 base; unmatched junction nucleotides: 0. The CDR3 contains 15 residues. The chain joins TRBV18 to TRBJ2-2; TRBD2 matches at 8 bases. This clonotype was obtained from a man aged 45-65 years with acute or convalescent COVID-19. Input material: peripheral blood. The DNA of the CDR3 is TGTGCCAGCTCACCAAGCGGGGGGAACACCGGGGAGCTGTTTTTT. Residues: CASSPSGGNTGELFF.